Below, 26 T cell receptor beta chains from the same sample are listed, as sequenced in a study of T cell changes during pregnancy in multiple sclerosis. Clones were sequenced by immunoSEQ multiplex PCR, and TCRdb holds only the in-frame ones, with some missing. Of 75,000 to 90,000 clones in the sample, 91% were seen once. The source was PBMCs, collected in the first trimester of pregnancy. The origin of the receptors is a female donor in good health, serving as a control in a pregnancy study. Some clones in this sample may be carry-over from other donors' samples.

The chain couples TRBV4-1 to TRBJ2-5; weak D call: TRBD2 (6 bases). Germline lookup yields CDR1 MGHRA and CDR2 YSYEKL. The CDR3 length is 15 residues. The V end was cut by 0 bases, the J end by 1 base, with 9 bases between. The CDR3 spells CASSQERGTQETQYF. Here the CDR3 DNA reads TGCGCCAGCAGCCAAGAGCGGGGAACCCAAGAGACCCAGTACTTC.

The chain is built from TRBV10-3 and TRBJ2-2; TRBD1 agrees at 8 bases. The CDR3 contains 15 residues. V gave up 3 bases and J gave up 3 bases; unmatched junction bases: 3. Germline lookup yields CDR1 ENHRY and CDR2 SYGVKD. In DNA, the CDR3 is TGTGCCATCAGTGACCCGGGACAGGACACCGGGGAGCTGTTTTTT. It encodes CAISDPGQDTGELFF.

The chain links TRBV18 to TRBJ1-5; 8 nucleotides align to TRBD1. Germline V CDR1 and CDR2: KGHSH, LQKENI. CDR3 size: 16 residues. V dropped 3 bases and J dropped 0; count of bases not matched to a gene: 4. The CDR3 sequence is CASSPQGAYSNQPQHF. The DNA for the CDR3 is TGTGCCAGCTCACCTCAGGGGGCGTATAGCAATCAGCCCCAGCATTTT.

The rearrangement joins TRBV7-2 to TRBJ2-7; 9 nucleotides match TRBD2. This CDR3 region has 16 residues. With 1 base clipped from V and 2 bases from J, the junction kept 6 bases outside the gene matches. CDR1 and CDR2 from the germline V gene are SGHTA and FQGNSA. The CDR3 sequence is CASSLGTSETTYEQYF. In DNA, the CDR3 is TGTGCCAGCAGCTTAGGGACTAGCGAAACTACCTACGAGCAGTACTTC.

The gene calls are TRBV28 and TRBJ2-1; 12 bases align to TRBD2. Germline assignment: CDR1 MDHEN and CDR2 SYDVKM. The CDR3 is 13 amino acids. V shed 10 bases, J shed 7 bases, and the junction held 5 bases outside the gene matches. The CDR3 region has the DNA TGTGCCATCCCCGGGACTAGCGGGAATGAGCAGTTCTTC. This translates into CAIPGTSGNEQFF. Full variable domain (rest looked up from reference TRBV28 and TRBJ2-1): DVKVTQSSRYLVKRTGEKVFLECVQDMDHENMFWYRQDPGLGLRLIYFSYDVKMKEKGDIPEGYSVSREKKERFSLILESASTNQTSMYLCAIPGTSGNEQFFGPGTRLTVL.

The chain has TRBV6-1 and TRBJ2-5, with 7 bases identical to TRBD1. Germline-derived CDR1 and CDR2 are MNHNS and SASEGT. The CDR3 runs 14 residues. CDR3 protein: CVTSRQGVGETQYF. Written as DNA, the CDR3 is TGTGTCACGTCTCGGCAGGGGGTAGGGGAGACCCAGTACTTC.

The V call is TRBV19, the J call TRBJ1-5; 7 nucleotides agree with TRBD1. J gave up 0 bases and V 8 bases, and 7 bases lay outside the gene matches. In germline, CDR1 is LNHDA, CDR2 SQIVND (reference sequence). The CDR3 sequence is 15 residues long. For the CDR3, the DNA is TGTGCCAGTGGGACAGAAGAATATAGCAATCAGCCCCAGCATTTT. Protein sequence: CASGTEEYSNQPQHF.

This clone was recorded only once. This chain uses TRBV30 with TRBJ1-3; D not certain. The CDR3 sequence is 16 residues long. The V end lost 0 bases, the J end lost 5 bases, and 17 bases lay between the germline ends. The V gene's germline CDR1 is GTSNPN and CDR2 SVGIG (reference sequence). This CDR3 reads CAWSVRIPRGRNTIYF. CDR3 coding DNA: TGTGCCTGGAGTGTACGGATACCGCGGGGTAGAAACACCATATATTTT. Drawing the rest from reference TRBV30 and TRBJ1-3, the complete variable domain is SQTIHQWPATLVQPVGSPLSLECTVEGTSNPNLYWYRQAAGRGLQLLFYSVGIGQISSEVPQNLSASRPQDRQFILSSKKLLLSDSGFYLCAWSVRIPRGRNTIYFGEGSWLTVV.

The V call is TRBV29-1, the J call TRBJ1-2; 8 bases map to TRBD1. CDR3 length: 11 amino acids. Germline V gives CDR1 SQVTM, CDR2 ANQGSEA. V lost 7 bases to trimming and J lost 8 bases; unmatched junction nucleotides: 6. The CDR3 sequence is CSARQGQGYTF. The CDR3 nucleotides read TGCAGCGCCAGACAGGGGCAAGGCTACACCTTC.

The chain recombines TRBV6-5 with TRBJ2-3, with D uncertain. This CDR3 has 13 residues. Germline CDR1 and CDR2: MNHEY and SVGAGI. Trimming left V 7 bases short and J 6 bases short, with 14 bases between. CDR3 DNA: TGTGCCAGCACCTCTTCTCAACGGGATACGCAGTATTTT. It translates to CASTSSQRDTQYF.

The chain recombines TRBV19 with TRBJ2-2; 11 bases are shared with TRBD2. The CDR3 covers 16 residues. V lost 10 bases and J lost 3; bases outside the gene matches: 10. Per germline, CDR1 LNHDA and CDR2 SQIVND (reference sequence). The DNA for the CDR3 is TGTGCCACCAGTAGGGGACTAGCGGACTACACCGGGGAGCTGTTTTTT. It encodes CATSRGLADYTGELFF. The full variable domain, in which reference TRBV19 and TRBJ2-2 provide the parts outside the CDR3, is DGGITQSPKYLFRKEGQNVTLSCEQNLNHDAMYWYRQDPGQGLRLIYYSQIVNDFQKGDIAEGYSVSREKKESFPLTVTSAQKNPTAFYLCATSRGLADYTGELFFGEGSRLTVL.

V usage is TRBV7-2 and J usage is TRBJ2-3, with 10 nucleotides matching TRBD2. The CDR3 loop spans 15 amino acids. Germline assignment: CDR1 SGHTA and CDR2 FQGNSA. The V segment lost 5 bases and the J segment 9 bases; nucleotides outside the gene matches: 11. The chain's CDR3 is CASSPRTSGAGTQYF. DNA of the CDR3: TGTGCCAGCAGCCCCCGGACTAGCGGAGCCGGGACGCAGTATTTT.

The CDR3 region has the DNA TGTGCCAGCCGGAAAGGGGTCTCCTACGAGCAGTACTTC. This sequence encodes CASRKGVSYEQYF. The V call is TRBV28, the J call TRBJ2-7; maybe TRBD1 (5 bases). The V end was cut by 8 bases, the J end by 0 bases, with 11 bases between. The CDR3 sequence is 13 residues long. From germline, CDR1 is MDHEN and CDR2 SYDVKM. The variable domain in full, with the rest retrieved from reference TRBV28 and TRBJ2-7, is DVKVTQSSRYLVKRTGEKVFLECVQDMDHENMFWYRQDPGLGLRLIYFSYDVKMKEKGDIPEGYSVSREKKERFSLILESASTNQTSMYLCASRKGVSYEQYFGPGTRLTVT.

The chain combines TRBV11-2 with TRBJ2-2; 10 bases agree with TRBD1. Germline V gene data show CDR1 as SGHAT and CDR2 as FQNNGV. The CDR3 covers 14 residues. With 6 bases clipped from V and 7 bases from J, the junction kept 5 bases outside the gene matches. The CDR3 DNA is TGTGCCAGCAGACCGACAGGGGGCGGCGGGGAGCTGTTTTTT. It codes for CASRPTGGGGELFF.

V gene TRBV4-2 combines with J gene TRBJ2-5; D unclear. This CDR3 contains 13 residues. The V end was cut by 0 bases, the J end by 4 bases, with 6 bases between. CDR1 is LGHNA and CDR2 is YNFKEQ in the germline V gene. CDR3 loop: CASSQETRETQYF. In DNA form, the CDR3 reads TGTGCCAGCAGCCAAGAGACTCGAGAGACCCAGTACTTC.

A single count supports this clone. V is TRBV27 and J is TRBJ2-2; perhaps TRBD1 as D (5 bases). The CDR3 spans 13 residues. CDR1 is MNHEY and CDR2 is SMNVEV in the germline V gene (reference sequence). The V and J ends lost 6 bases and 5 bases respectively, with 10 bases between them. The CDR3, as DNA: TGTGCCAGCAGCTCTCAGGGTACCGGGGAGCTGTTTTTT. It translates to CASSSQGTGELFF.

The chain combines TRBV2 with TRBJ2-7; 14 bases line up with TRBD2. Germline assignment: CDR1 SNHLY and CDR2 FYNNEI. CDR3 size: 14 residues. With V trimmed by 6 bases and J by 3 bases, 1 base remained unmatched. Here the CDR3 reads CASRGLAGGYEQYF. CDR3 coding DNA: TGTGCCAGCAGAGGACTAGCGGGAGGCTACGAGCAGTACTTC.

The CDR3 region has the DNA TGTGCCAGCAGCCCTTATAAGGGGGCGACCTACGAGCAGTACTTC. The encoded protein is CASSPYKGATYEQYF. The J gene is TRBJ2-7, the V gene TRBV11-2, with 7 positions matching TRBD1. The junction had 9 bases not matched to a gene; V was cut back by 5 bases and J by 2 bases. Germline assignment: CDR1 SGHAT and CDR2 FQNNGV. The CDR3 sequence is 15 residues long.

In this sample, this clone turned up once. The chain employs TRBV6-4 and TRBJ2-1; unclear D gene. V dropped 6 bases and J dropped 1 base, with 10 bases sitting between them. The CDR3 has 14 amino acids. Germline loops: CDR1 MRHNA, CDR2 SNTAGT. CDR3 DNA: TGTGCCAGCAGGGTTTTCGGTTCCTACAATGAGCAGTTCTTC. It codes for CASRVFGSYNEQFF.

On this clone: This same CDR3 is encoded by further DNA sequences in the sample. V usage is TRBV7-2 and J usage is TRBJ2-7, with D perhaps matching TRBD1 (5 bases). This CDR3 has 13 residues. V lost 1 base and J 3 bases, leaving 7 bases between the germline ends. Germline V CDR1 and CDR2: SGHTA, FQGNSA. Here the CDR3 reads CASSLGRDYEQYF. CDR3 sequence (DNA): TGTGCCAGCAGCTTAGGCAGGGACTACGAGCAGTACTTC.

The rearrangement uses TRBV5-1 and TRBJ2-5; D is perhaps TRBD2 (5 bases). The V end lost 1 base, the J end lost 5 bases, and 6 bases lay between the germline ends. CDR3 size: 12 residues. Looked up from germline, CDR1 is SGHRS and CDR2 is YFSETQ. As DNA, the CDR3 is TGCGCCAGCAGCTTGCGAGGGGAGACCCAGTACTTC. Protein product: CASSLRGETQYF.

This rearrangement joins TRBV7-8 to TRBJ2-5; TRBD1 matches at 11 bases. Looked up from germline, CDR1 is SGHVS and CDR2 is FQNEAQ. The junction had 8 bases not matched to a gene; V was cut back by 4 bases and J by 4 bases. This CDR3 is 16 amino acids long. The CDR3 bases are TGTGCCAGCAGCTCCCGGGGACAGGGGGGAGGAGAGACCCAGTACTTC. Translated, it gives CASSSRGQGGGETQYF.

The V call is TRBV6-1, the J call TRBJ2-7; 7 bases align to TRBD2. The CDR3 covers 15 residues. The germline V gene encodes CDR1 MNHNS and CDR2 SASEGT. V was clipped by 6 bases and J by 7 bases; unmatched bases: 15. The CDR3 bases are TGTGCCAGCAGCGATGGGGAGGGTGGGGTGAGTGAGCAGTACTTC. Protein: CASSDGEGGVSEQYF.

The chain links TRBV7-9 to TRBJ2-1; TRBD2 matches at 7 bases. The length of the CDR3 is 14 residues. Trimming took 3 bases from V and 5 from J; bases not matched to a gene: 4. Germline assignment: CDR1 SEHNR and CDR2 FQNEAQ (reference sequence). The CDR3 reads CASSLGEGNNEQFF. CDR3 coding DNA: TGTGCCAGCAGCTTGGGGGAGGGTAACAATGAGCAGTTCTTC.

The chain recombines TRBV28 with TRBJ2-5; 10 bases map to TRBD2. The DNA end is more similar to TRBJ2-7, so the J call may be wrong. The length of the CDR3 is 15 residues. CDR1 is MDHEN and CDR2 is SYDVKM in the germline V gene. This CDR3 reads CASRSLAGETYEQYF. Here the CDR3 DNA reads TGTGCCAGCAGAAGTCTAGCGGGGGAAACCTACGAGCAGTACTTC.

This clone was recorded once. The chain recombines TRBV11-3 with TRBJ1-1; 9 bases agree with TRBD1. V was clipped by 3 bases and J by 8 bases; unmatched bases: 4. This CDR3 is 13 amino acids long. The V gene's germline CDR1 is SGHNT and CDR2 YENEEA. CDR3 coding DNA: TGTGCCAGCAGCTTGGAACAGGGGGCCGAAGCTTTCTTT. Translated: CASSLEQGAEAFF.